Sequencing of this T cell receptor (beta chain) was carried out in a study of cytomegalovirus exposure and HLA in healthy donors. PCR involved 60 Vbeta and 13 Jbeta primers. Using immunoSEQ multiplex PCR, the repertoire was profiled, and TCRdb retains in-frame clones only, with some absent. This table holds 85,000 to 100,000 clones, roughly 80% found once. The donors were healthy bone marrow donors. CDR3 length: 18 residues. Germline CDR1 and CDR2: LGHNA and YNFKEQ. V lost 0 bases to trimming and J lost 1 base; unmatched junction nucleotides: 8. Material for sequencing was PBMCs. The TCR originated in a man over 45 in good health and CMV-seropositive. The chain couples TRBV4-2 to TRBJ2-1; 8 nucleotides line up with TRBD2. CDR3 loop: CASSQEGGVAGSYNEQFF. DNA of the CDR3: TGTGCCAGCAGCCAAGAGGGGGGGGTAGCGGGGTCCTACAATGAGCAGTTCTTC.